The 27 T cell receptor beta chains listed next were all sequenced from one sample in a study of blood T cell repertoires in COVID-19. The repertoire was sequenced with immunoSEQ multiplex PCR; TCRdb's copy has only in-frame clones and lacks some. The sample holds about 130,000 clones; over 75% are singletons and the top ten take roughly 1.1%. The sample was peripheral blood. Receptor source: a woman older than 75 with acute or convalescent COVID-19.

The V call is TRBV5-4, the J call TRBJ1-2, with a tentative D call TRBD1 (6 bases). The CDR3 is 15 amino acids. The V and J ends lost 0 bases and 7 bases respectively, with 16 bases between them. Germline V gene lookup returns CDR1 SGHNT and CDR2 YYREEE (reference sequence). The CDR3 DNA is TGTGCCAGCAGCTTGGAAGGCAGAGGGGGTGGTGGCTACACCTTC. It encodes CASSLEGRGGGGYTF.

In DNA form, the CDR3 reads TGTGCCAGCTCACCACCGTCAGTCGGAAACACCATATATTTT. The encoded protein is CASSPPSVGNTIYF. The chain uses TRBV18 and TRBJ1-3; D is undetermined. Per germline, CDR1 KGHSH and CDR2 LQKENI. CDR3 length: 14 residues. V was clipped by 0 bases and J by 4 bases, with 7 bases between them. Combining the CDR3 with reference TRBV18 and TRBJ1-3 gives the whole variable domain NAGVMQNPRHLVRRRGQEARLRCSPMKGHSHVYWYRQLPEEGLKFMVYLQKENIIDESGMPKERFSAEFPKEGPSILRIQQVVRGDSAAYFCASSPPSVGNTIYFGEGSWLTVV.

This chain links TRBV7-3 with TRBJ1-1, with D perhaps matching TRBD1 (5 bases). CDR3 length equals 15 residues. Germline values: CDR1 SGHTA, CDR2 FQGTGA. Trimming shortened V by 5 bases and J by 4 bases, and 17 bases separated the two germline ends. This CDR3 reads CASSQDTGSGTEAFF. In DNA, the CDR3 is TGTGCCAGCAGCCAGGATACAGGTTCCGGCACTGAAGCTTTCTTT.

The chain joins TRBV11-2 to TRBJ1-1; D is possibly TRBD1 (6 bases). Trimming removed 4 bases at V and 11 bases at J, with 17 bases between. The CDR3 consists of 13 residues. CDR1 and CDR2 from the germline V gene are SGHAT and FQNNGV. Here the CDR3 reads CASSSDLQGKAFF. The CDR3 coding sequence is TGTGCCAGCAGCTCCGATTTACAGGGTAAGGCTTTCTTT.

As regards this clone: Other DNA sequences in the sample encode the same CDR3. The chain employs TRBV5-1 and TRBJ1-6; 10 nucleotides align to TRBD1. Germline assignment: CDR1 SGHRS and CDR2 YFSETQ. This CDR3 contains 14 residues. With V trimmed by 4 bases and J by 9 bases, 4 bases remained unmatched. The CDR3 here is CASSPDRGRSPLHF. In DNA form, the CDR3 reads TGCGCCAGCAGCCCAGACAGGGGGCGTTCACCCCTCCACTTT.

DNA of the CDR3: TGTGCCAGCAGCTTCAACACAGGGGTGGCTTATGGCTACACCTTC. This encodes CASSFNTGVAYGYTF. The chain combines TRBV5-4 with TRBJ1-2; the match to TRBD1 covers 7 bases. Trimming cost V 2 bases and J 5 bases; bases outside gene matches: 9. CDR3 size: 15 residues. CDR1 is SGHNT, CDR2 YYREEE, per germline (reference sequence).

This rearrangement joins TRBV7-8 to TRBJ1-1; D is undetermined. The V gene lost 5 bases and the J gene lost 10 bases, with 32 bases spanning the gap. Germline loops: CDR1 SGHVS, CDR2 FQNEAQ. This CDR3 contains 18 residues. CDR3: CASSQTRFYGEPQAGAFF. DNA of the CDR3: TGTGCCAGCAGCCAGACCCGATTTTATGGGGAACCCCAGGCGGGAGCTTTCTTT.

V and J are TRBV7-3 and TRBJ2-1; 8 bases are shared with TRBD2. V lost 5 bases to trimming and J lost 6 bases; unmatched junction nucleotides: 6. CDR1 SGHTA and CDR2 FQGTGA come from the germline V gene. The CDR3 covers 14 residues. CDR3 amino acids: CASSLGLVGNEQFF. The CDR3 bases are TGTGCCAGCAGCCTGGGACTAGTCGGCAATGAGCAGTTCTTC.

V is TRBV5-4 and J is TRBJ1-4; possibly TRBD1 for D (6 bases). The CDR3 is 15 residues long. V was clipped by 4 bases and J by 7 bases, with 17 bases between them. Germline CDR1 reads SGHNT; CDR2 reads YYREEE (reference sequence). The CDR3 reads CASSLQDSRGEKLFF. Written as DNA, the CDR3 is TGTGCCAGCAGCCTACAGGACAGCCGGGGTGAAAAACTGTTTTTT. Looking up the rest from reference TRBV5-4 and TRBJ1-4 gives the full variable domain: ETGVTQSPTHLIKTRGQQVTLRCSSQSGHNTVSWYQQALGQGPQFIFQYYREEENGRGNFPPRFSGLQFPNYSSELNVNALELDDSALYLCASSLQDSRGEKLFFGSGTQLSVL.

This clone was observed a single time. The chain joins TRBV7-9 to TRBJ2-1, with TRBD2 matching over 7 bases. Germline CDR1 reads SEHNR; CDR2 reads FQNEAQ (reference sequence). The V segment lost 2 bases and the J segment 7 bases; nucleotides outside the gene matches: 14. This CDR3 contains 17 residues. CDR3 bases: TGTGCCAGCAGCTTAACAGCCCCTAGCGGAGGTGAGAATGAGCAGTTCTTC. Translation gives CASSLTAPSGGENEQFF. Full variable domain (missing parts from reference TRBV7-9 and TRBJ2-1): DTGVSQNPRHKITKRGQNVTFRCDPISEHNRLYWYRQTLGQGPEFLTYFQNEAQLEKSRLLSDRFSAERPKGSFSTLEIQRTEQGDSAMYLCASSLTAPSGGENEQFFGPGTRLTVL.

This chain connects TRBV7-2 to TRBJ1-2; the match to TRBD1 covers 9 bases. Germline lookup yields CDR1 SGHTA and CDR2 FQGNSA. The CDR3 length is 16 residues. The V segment lost 3 bases and the J segment 6 bases; nucleotides outside the gene matches: 11. CDR3 loop: CASSFNPGQGGDGYTF. The CDR3 nucleotides read TGTGCCAGCAGCTTCAACCCGGGACAGGGAGGCGATGGCTACACCTTC.

The CDR3 loop is CASSLISGGTGAGANVLTF. In DNA form, the CDR3 reads TGTGCCAGCAGCTTGATATCAGGGGGAACGGGGGCTGGGGCCAACGTCCTGACTTTC. V and J are TRBV5-5 and TRBJ2-6, with a possible D match to TRBD1 (7 bases). The V and J ends lost 1 base and 2 bases respectively, with 19 bases between them. CDR1 and CDR2 (germline): SGHKS, YYEKEE (reference sequence). The CDR3 is 19 amino acids. Filled out from reference TRBV5-5 and TRBJ2-6, the complete variable domain reads DAGVTQSPTHLIKTRGQQVTLRCSPISGHKSVSWYQQVLGQGPQFIFQYYEKEERGRGNFPDRFSARQFPNYSSELNVNALLLGDSALYLCASSLISGGTGAGANVLTFGAGSRLTVL.

In its sample, this clone was seen a few times. This chain links TRBV9 with TRBJ1-1; possible D gene TRBD1, 6 bases. V was trimmed by 3 bases and J by 1 base, leaving 13 bases between them. Germline lookup yields CDR1 SGDLS and CDR2 YYNGEE. This CDR3 is 15 amino acids long. The CDR3 coding sequence is TGTGCCAGCAGCGCCACCGGGACACCGAACACTGAAGCTTTCTTT. Its translation: CASSATGTPNTEAFF.

This chain uses TRBV2 with TRBJ1-5; D not resolved. The V end lost 5 bases, the J end lost 3 bases, and 11 bases lay between the germline ends. Germline loops: CDR1 SNHLY, CDR2 FYNNEI. The CDR3 length is 14 residues. DNA for the CDR3: TGTGCCAGCAGTTGGGCCCGGGACAATCAGCCCCAGCATTTT. This gives the protein CASSWARDNQPQHF.

This sequence joins TRBV5-4 and TRBJ2-5, with TRBD1 matching over 7 bases. The germline V gene encodes CDR1 SGHNT and CDR2 YYREEE (reference sequence). With V trimmed by 3 bases and J by 3 bases, 8 bases remained unmatched. The CDR3 has 15 residues. The CDR3 reads CASSSTGKGKETQYF. For the CDR3, the DNA is TGTGCCAGCAGCTCGACAGGGAAGGGAAAAGAGACCCAGTACTTC.

The V call is TRBV13, the J call TRBJ1-4; 9 nucleotides line up with TRBD1. CDR1 and CDR2 (germline): PRHDT, FYEKMQ (reference sequence). Trimming removed 5 bases from V and 6 bases from J; junction bases left unmatched: 7. The CDR3 is 15 residues long. This chain's CDR3 is CASSRRGQGYEKLFF. CDR3 in DNA: TGTGCCAGCAGCAGAAGGGGACAGGGTTATGAAAAACTGTTTTTT.

The chain has TRBV2 and TRBJ2-3; tentatively, D is TRBD1 (6 bases). Trimming left V 8 bases short and J 2 bases short, with 14 bases between. The CDR3 is 14 residues long. Germline V CDR1 and CDR2: SNHLY, FYNNEI. The CDR3 region is CASRLDSHTDTQYF. The CDR3, as DNA: TGTGCCAGCCGCTTGGACAGTCACACAGATACGCAGTATTTT.

This clone was counted between two and nine times. The gene calls are TRBV7-9 and TRBJ1-2, with D unresolved. Germline lookup yields CDR1 SEHNR and CDR2 FQNEAQ (reference sequence). The CDR3 sequence is 12 residues long. V dropped 1 base and J dropped 10 bases, with 10 bases sitting between them. The CDR3 DNA reads as TGTGCCAGCAGCTTAGATGACACCTACTACACCTTC. Encoded protein: CASSLDDTYYTF.

V and J are TRBV11-3 and TRBJ2-2; maybe TRBD1 (6 bases). V was pared by 3 bases and J by 6 bases, with 11 bases between. The germline gives CDR1 SGHNT, CDR2 YENEEA. The CDR3 runs 14 residues. CDR3 sequence reads: CASSFRGQAGELFF. The CDR3 nucleotides read TGTGCCAGCAGCTTCAGGGGTCAAGCCGGGGAGCTGTTTTTT.

The count of this clone is one. The chain recombines TRBV7-8 with TRBJ1-1; D possibly corresponds to TRBD1 (5 bases). CDR1 SGHVS and CDR2 FQNEAQ come from the germline V gene. There are 15 residues in the CDR3. Trimming removed 4 bases from V and 4 bases from J, with 16 bases in between. This CDR3 is CASSWGAGGITEAFF. CDR3 nucleotide sequence: TGTGCCAGCAGCTGGGGAGCGGGGGGAATCACTGAAGCTTTCTTT.

The CDR3 reads CASSLRQAYNSPLHF. Here the CDR3 DNA reads TGTGCCAGCAGTTTACGACAGGCATATAATTCACCCCTCCACTTT. The V gene is TRBV28, the J gene TRBJ1-6, with D perhaps TRBD1 (6 bases). This CDR3 contains 15 residues. V was shortened by 2 bases and J by 4 bases, with 9 bases between the two germline ends. The germline V gene has CDR1 MDHEN and CDR2 SYDVKM.

The chain combines TRBV9 with TRBJ2-2; D is perhaps TRBD1 (5 bases). The CDR3 runs to 15 residues. Germline V lookup: CDR1 SGDLS, CDR2 YYNGEE. V gave up 0 bases and J gave up 4 bases, with 10 bases separating them. The CDR3 DNA follows: TGTGCCAGCAGCGTAGGTCAGGGTATCACCGGGGAGCTGTTTTTT. As protein: CASSVGQGITGELFF. The variable domain in full, with the rest retrieved from reference TRBV9 and TRBJ2-2, is DSGVTQTPKHLITATGQRVTLRCSPRSGDLSVYWYQQSLDQGLQFLIQYYNGEERAKGNILERFSAQQFPDLHSELNLSSLELGDSALYFCASSVGQGITGELFFGEGSRLTVL.

The rearrangement uses TRBV6-2 or TRBV6-3 and TRBJ2-1; D is perhaps TRBD2 (5 bases). Trimming took off 2 bases at V and 4 bases at J, with 12 bases between the two ends. This CDR3 comprises 15 residues. Germline CDR1 MNHEY, CDR2 SVGEGT. The CDR3 region is CASSYLAGGYNEQFF. CDR3 coding DNA: TGTGCCAGCAGTTACCTGGCGGGCGGGTACAATGAGCAGTTCTTC.

V gene TRBV5-4 combines with J gene TRBJ2-3, with D possibly TRBD1 on 6 matching bases. V was clipped by 0 bases and J by 1 base, with 9 bases between them. This CDR3 contains 15 residues. CDR1 SGHNT and CDR2 YYREEE come from the germline V gene (reference sequence). This chain's CDR3 is CASSLDYRGTDTQYF. In DNA, the CDR3 is TGTGCCAGCAGCTTGGATTACAGGGGCACAGATACGCAGTATTTT.

This clone was detected once. The CDR3 DNA sequence: TGCGCCAGCAGCCCGGAATCAGGGAATCCTCTCTATGGCTACACCTTC. Residues: CASSPESGNPLYGYTF. The chain links TRBV5-1 to TRBJ1-2, with a possible D match to TRBD1 (5 bases). The germline V gene encodes CDR1 SGHRS and CDR2 YFSETQ. The V end lost 4 bases, the J end lost 4 bases, and 20 bases lay between the germline ends. CDR3 length: 16 amino acids.

In this sample, this clone turned up many times. The genes are TRBV6-5 and TRBJ2-3, with D perhaps matching TRBD1 (6 bases). The germline V gene has CDR1 MNHEY and CDR2 SVGAGI. Trimming shortened V by 5 bases and J by 3 bases, and 15 bases separated the two germline ends. The CDR3 covers 15 residues. DNA for the CDR3: TGTGCCAGCAGTCAGCGCAACAGGGCTACAGATACGCAGTATTTT. Its translation is CASSQRNRATDTQYF.

This chain uses TRBV7-9 with TRBJ1-2, with a tentative D call TRBD1 (5 bases). CDR3 size: 12 residues. CDR1 is SEHNR, CDR2 FQNEAQ, per germline (reference sequence). The V gene lost 1 base and the J gene lost 8 bases, with 8 bases spanning the gap. The CDR3 loop reads CASSLVGLGYTF. CDR3 DNA sequence: TGTGCCAGCAGCTTAGTGGGGCTCGGCTACACCTTC.